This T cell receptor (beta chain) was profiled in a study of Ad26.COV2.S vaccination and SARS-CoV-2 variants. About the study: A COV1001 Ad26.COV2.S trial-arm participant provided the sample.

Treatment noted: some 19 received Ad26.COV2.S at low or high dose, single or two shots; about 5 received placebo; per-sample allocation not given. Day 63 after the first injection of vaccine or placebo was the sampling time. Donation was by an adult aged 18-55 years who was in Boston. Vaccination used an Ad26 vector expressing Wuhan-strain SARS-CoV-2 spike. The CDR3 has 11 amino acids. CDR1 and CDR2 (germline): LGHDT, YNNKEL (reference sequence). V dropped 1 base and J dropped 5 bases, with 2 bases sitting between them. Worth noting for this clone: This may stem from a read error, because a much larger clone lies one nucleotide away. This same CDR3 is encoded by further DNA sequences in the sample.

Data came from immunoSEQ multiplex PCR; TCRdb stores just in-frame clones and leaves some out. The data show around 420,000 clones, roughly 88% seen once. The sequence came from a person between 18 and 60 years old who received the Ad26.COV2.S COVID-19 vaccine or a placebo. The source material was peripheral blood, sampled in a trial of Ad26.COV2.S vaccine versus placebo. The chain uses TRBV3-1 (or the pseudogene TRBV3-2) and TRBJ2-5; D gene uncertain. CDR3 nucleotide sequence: TGTGCCAGCAGCCAAGGGGAGACCCAGTACTTC. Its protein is CASSQGETQYF.